Below, 16 T cell receptor beta chains from the same sample are listed, as sequenced in a study of CD8+ T cells in alopecia areata (dated by TCRdb to between 2018 and 2020). This sample's treatment or condition label indicates: oral pan-JAK inhibitor, 5-10 mg twice daily. Libraries were constructed by the immunoSEQ multiplex PCR assay. For TCR sequencing, RNA was extracted from every sample and reverse transcribed into cDNA to serve as template. TCRdb holds this immuneACCESS table with in-frame rearrangements only. Some clones are missing; in checked studies, unresolved V genes explain under half, and the rest has no known cause. Here the sample has hundreds of thousands of clones; 35% to 40% occur a single time. The ten largest clones add up to around 0.48% of the sample. Sequenced material: CD4+ T cells sorted from blood, taken at approximately week 30, from a patient treated with tofacitinib. The receptors shown here come from a human donor with alopecia areata.

The rearrangement joins TRBV5-1 to TRBJ1-4, with a tentative D call TRBD1 (5 bases). Germline V gives CDR1 SGHRS, CDR2 YFSETQ. The germline V and J ends were trimmed by 4 bases and 11 bases, with 12 bases remaining between them. This CDR3 is built from 12 residues. The CDR3 loop reads CASSQGVGKLFF. The CDR3 coding sequence is TGCGCCAGCAGCCAGGGAGTCGGCAAACTGTTTTTT.

In its sample, this clone was seen many times. The V and J genes are TRBV29-1 and TRBJ2-1; TRBD2 is a possible D gene (5 bases). The CDR3 covers 13 residues. Per the germline V gene, CDR1 is SQVTM and CDR2 is ANQGSEA. V was pared by 6 bases and J by 5 bases, with 14 bases between. The CDR3 loop is CSVAKRFNNEQFF. DNA of the CDR3: TGCAGCGTAGCAAAGCGGTTTAACAATGAGCAGTTCTTC.

The chain is built from TRBV4-1 and TRBJ1-1, with D perhaps matching TRBD1 (5 bases). The V and J ends lost 5 bases and 4 bases respectively, with 17 bases between them. This CDR3 comprises 15 residues. The germline V gene encodes CDR1 MGHRA and CDR2 YSYEKL. The CDR3 loop reads CASSTGKGQGTEAFF. The DNA for the CDR3 is TGCGCCAGCAGCACGGGGAAGGGGCAGGGCACTGAAGCTTTCTTT.

The CDR3 loop is CASSGQGKNIQYF. CDR3 coding DNA: TGTGCCAGCAGTGGGCAGGGAAAAAACATTCAGTACTTC. The V call is TRBV2, the J call TRBJ2-4; tentative D call: TRBD1 (5 bases). The ends were cut back, 4 bases at V and 4 bases at J, with 8 bases in the middle. Per germline, CDR1 SNHLY and CDR2 FYNNEI. The CDR3 covers 13 residues. The full variable domain, its missing parts supplied by reference TRBV2 and TRBJ2-4, is EPEVTQTPSHQVTQMGQEVILRCVPISNHLYFYWYRQILGQKVEFLVSFYNNEISEKSEIFDDQFSVERPDGSNFTLKIRSTKLEDSAMYFCASSGQGKNIQYFGAGTRLSVL.

J is TRBJ2-1 and V is TRBV4-3; 7 bases are a match to TRBD1. From germline, CDR1 is LGHNA and CDR2 YSLEER. This CDR3 is built from 17 residues. V dropped 4 bases and J dropped 2; count of bases not matched to a gene: 11. CDR3 loop: CASSRWIRGIAYNEQFF. The DNA for the CDR3 is TGCGCCAGCAGCCGTTGGATCAGGGGGATAGCCTACAATGAGCAGTTCTTC.

The genes are TRBV5-4 and TRBJ2-1; D gene uncertain. The V gene lost 6 bases and the J gene lost 11 bases, with 18 bases spanning the gap. Per germline, CDR1 SGHNT and CDR2 YYREEE (reference sequence). CDR3 length equals 13 residues. The DNA of the CDR3 is TGTGCCAGCAAGGGTAATTTTACGCGCAAGCAGTTCTTC. Its protein is CASKGNFTRKQFF.

The V gene is TRBV30, the J gene TRBJ2-2; D is unresolved. The CDR3 consists of 15 residues. In germline, CDR1 is GTSNPN, CDR2 SVGIG (reference sequence). The germline V and J ends were trimmed by 3 bases and 0 bases, with 11 bases remaining between them. CDR3 amino acids: CAWRPIDSNTGELFF. The DNA of the CDR3 is TGTGCCTGGAGGCCAATAGACTCGAACACCGGGGAGCTGTTTTTT.

V and J are TRBV7-6 and TRBJ2-1, with 7 positions matching TRBD2. Germline lookup yields CDR1 SGHVS and CDR2 FNYEAQ. Trimming took 5 bases from V and 8 from J; bases not matched to a gene: 12. CDR3 length: 15 amino acids. The CDR3 is CASSASRGRAHEQFF. CDR3 coding DNA: TGTGCCAGCAGCGCCTCGCGCGGGAGAGCCCATGAGCAGTTCTTC.

The rearrangement links TRBV30 to TRBJ2-5; TRBD2 aligns across 7 bases. V gave up 3 bases and J gave up 5 bases; unmatched junction bases: 9. This CDR3 contains 14 residues. Per germline, CDR1 GTSNPN and CDR2 SVGIG (reference sequence). CDR3: CAWSRRGSGETQYF. The CDR3 coding sequence is TGTGCCTGGAGCCGAAGGGGTAGCGGGGAGACCCAGTACTTC.

The chain couples TRBV6-5 to TRBJ2-3, with 11 bases aligning to TRBD2. Unmatched junction bases numbered 4, after V lost 5 bases and J lost 6 bases. Germline V gene sequence: CDR1 MNHEY, CDR2 SVGAGI. The CDR3 has 14 residues. CDR3 in amino acids: CASSLAGGGDTQYF. CDR3 nucleotides: TGTGCCAGCAGTCTAGCGGGGGGAGGTGATACGCAGTATTTT.

The chain joins TRBV5-8 to TRBJ1-5, with TRBD1 as a possible D gene (5 bases). Germline values: CDR1 SGHTS, CDR2 YDEGEE. The CDR3 totals 14 residues. Between the trimmed V and J ends, which lost 3 bases and 6 bases, there was a span of 13 bases. In DNA, the CDR3 is TGTGCCAGCAGCTGGGGACGGTCCGGTCAGCCCCAGCATTTT. Its protein product is CASSWGRSGQPQHF.

The chain employs TRBV6-5 and TRBJ1-2, with 7 bases identical to TRBD1. Germline-derived CDR1 and CDR2 are MNHEY and SVGAGI. J lost 3 bases, V lost 5 bases, and 0 bases had no gene match. The CDR3 loop spans 12 amino acids. The CDR3 spells CASSDRDYGYTF. DNA of the CDR3: TGTGCCAGCAGTGACAGGGACTATGGCTACACCTTC.

The V and J genes are TRBV6-5 and TRBJ2-7, with D perhaps TRBD2 (6 bases). CDR1 is MNHEY and CDR2 is SVGAGI in the germline V gene. V was cut by 0 bases and J by 1 base, with 7 bases left in between. The CDR3 has 14 residues. CDR3 residues: CASSYSSGSYEQYF. CDR3 DNA sequence: TGTGCCAGCAGTTACTCGAGCGGGTCCTACGAGCAGTACTTC.

In this sample, this clone turned up many times. The chain joins TRBV29-1 to TRBJ2-3, with 12 bases identical to TRBD2. The CDR3 length is 15 residues. V was pared by 4 bases and J by 4 bases, with 6 bases of the junction left unmatched. The germline CDR1 and CDR2 sequences are SQVTM and ANQGSEA. This CDR3 is CSVAGTSGFSDTQYF. CDR3 sequence (DNA): TGCAGCGTTGCCGGGACTAGCGGGTTTTCAGATACGCAGTATTTT.

About this clone itself: The junction shows a germline mismatch at one end, possibly a read error. The chain uses TRBV25-1 and TRBJ2-1, with D perhaps matching TRBD2 (6 bases). Germline V gene lookup returns CDR1 MGHDK and CDR2 SYGVNS. This CDR3 is 11 amino acids long. CDR3 sequence: CASRDYDEQFF. The CDR3 nucleotides read TGTGCCAGCAGGGACTACGATGAGCAGTTCTTC.

The V gene is TRBV18, the J gene TRBJ2-7; 12 nucleotides line up with TRBD1. Germline CDR1 KGHSH, CDR2 LQKENI. V was pared by 6 bases and J by 4 bases, with 7 bases of the junction left unmatched. The CDR3 length is 15 residues. The CDR3 region is CASSARDRGLYEQYF. The CDR3 DNA reads TGTGCCAGCTCCGCCCGGGACAGGGGGCTTTACGAGCAGTACTTC.